The 5 T cell receptor beta chains reported below all come from one sample, sequenced in a study of T cells in Graves' hyperthyroidism and ophthalmopathy. Template material for amplifying TCR beta CDR3 regions consisted of RNA transcripts. An initial round of RT-PCR targeting the TCR CDR3 relied on the HTBI primer set. TCRdb analysed the multiplex PCR reads with MiXCR anew, one entry per CDR3 protein. The sample yields approximately 330,000 distinct CDR3 sequences, roughly a fifth seen once. The sequenced material came from blood. Source of these receptors: a woman between 50 and 59 years old with Graves' hyperthyroidism.

This chain links TRBV5-1 with TRBJ2-2; D ambiguous. Per germline, CDR1 SGHRS and CDR2 YFSETQ. The ends were cut back, 4 bases at V and 0 bases at J, with 7 bases in the middle. This CDR3 comprises 14 residues. CDR3 sequence reads: CASSGDANTGELFF. The DNA of the CDR3 is TGCGCCAGCAGCGGCGACGCGAACACCGGGGAGCTGTTTTTT.

This rearrangement joins TRBV19 to TRBJ1-1; D is perhaps TRBD1 (5 bases). CDR1 and CDR2 from the germline V gene are LNHDA and SQIVND (reference sequence). This CDR3 has 17 amino acids. The V and J ends lost 8 bases and 0 bases respectively, with 22 bases between them. The CDR3 protein is CASRGGTEKSMNTEAFF. CDR3 in DNA: TGTGCCAGTCGGGGGGGGACGGAGAAGTCCATGAACACTGAAGCTTTCTTT. The full variable domain, rest sourced from reference TRBV19 and TRBJ1-1, is DGGITQSPKYLFRKEGQNVTLSCEQNLNHDAMYWYRQDPGQGLRLIYYSQIVNDFQKGDIAEGYSVSREKKESFPLTVTSAQKNPTAFYLCASRGGTEKSMNTEAFFGQGTRLTVV.

The chain recombines TRBV6-1 with TRBJ2-7, with TRBD1 matching 7 bases. This CDR3 comprises 14 residues. CDR1 is MNHNS, CDR2 SASEGT, per germline. J gave up 3 bases and V 8 bases, and 10 bases lay outside the gene matches. CDR3 in DNA: TGTGCCAGCGGGGATACAGGGGAAGGCTACGAGCAGTACTTC. Its protein is CASGDTGEGYEQYF.

There are a few counts of this clonotype. This may stem from a read error, because a much larger clone lies one nucleotide away. V gene TRBV7-8 combines with J gene TRBJ2-2; D unclear. V dropped 1 base and J dropped 7 bases, with 7 bases sitting between them. Germline V gene lookup returns CDR1 SGHVS and CDR2 FQNEAQ. This CDR3 spans 13 amino acids. Written as DNA, the CDR3 is TGTGCCAGCAGCTTAGAGCTGGGCGGGGAGCTGTTTTTT. Amino acid sequence: CASSLELGGELFF.

A few counts support this clonotype. The CDR3 DNA is TGCAGCGTCCCTGAACGGTGGGGGGGAGTCAATGAGCAGTTCTTC. Its protein is CSVPERWGGVNEQFF. The gene calls are TRBV29-1 and TRBJ2-1, with 7 positions matching TRBD2. Per the germline V gene, CDR1 is SQVTM and CDR2 is ANQGSEA. CDR3 length: 15 amino acids. J lost 6 bases, V lost 6 bases, and 14 bases had no gene match.